What follows is one T cell receptor beta chain and its context. Antigen specificity is unknown. In the sorted-subset replicate PCRs, 200 ng DNA, 25,000 to 30,000 T cell genomes, was used. Method: immunoSEQ multiplex PCR; TCRdb's copy keeps in-frame clones and lacks some. The data contain about 2,100,000 clones, around 93% of them singletons. This entry belongs to a study of shared clonotypes between healthy human individuals. Study findings and constraints: Rarefaction showed sorted-subset sequencing was incomplete despite large depth.

Cells designated naive CD8 were CD45RO-negative and were positively selected for CCR7, with terminally differentiated effector memory CD45RA+ cells excluded. Unmatched junction bases numbered 13, after V lost 4 bases and J lost 12 bases. The V gene's germline CDR1 is MGHRA and CDR2 YSYEKL. CDR3 length equals 15 residues. The chain recombines TRBV4-1 with TRBJ2-1; 9 nucleotides align to TRBD1. The material sequenced was naive CD8+ T cells from PBMCs. The clonotype originates from a man aged 18 to 35 in good health. Some clones in this sample may be carry-over from other donors' samples. The CDR3 DNA is TGCGCCAGCAGCCCCGAGGACAGGGGCGTGCATGGGCAGTTCTTC. Translating it yields CASSPEDRGVHGQFF.